This TCR beta chain emerged from a study of shared clonotypes between healthy human individuals. General study points: Among donors, the sharing of clonotypes was expected to be influenced by sequencing depth.

The repertoire was sequenced with immunoSEQ multiplex PCR; TCRdb's copy has only in-frame clones and lacks some. The profile shows approximately 1.1 million clones, around 78% of them singletons. In its sample, this clone was seen a few times. Its antigen remains unidentified. Splitting of CD4+ cells produced CD45RA+ naive and CD45RA-negative memory subsets. The CDR3 sequence is 15 residues long. CDR1 and CDR2 (germline): SGHRS, YFSETQ. V was clipped by 3 bases and J by 6 bases; unmatched bases: 9. Specimen: memory CD4+ T cells from PBMCs. The subset here: CD45RA-negative fraction. This TCR was sampled from a man aged 18 to 35 in good health. Some clones in this sample may be carry-over from other donors' samples. The chain joins TRBV5-1 to TRBJ2-3, with 8 bases aligning to TRBD2. CDR3 coding DNA: TGCGCCAGCAGCTCCGGAGGGACTAGGGGGGATACGCAGTATTTT. Translation gives CASSSGGTRGDTQYF.